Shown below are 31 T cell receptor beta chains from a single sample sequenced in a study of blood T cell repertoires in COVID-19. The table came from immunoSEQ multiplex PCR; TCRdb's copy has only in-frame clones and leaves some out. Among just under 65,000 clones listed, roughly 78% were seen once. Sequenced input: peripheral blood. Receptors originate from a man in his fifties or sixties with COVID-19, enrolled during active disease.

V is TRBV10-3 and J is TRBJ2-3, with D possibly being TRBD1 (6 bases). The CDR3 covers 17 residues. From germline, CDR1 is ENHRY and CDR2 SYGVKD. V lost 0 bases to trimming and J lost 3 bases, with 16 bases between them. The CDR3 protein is CAISESWGPVRTDTQYF. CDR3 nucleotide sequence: TGTGCCATCAGTGAGTCGTGGGGGCCGGTGAGAACAGATACGCAGTATTTT.

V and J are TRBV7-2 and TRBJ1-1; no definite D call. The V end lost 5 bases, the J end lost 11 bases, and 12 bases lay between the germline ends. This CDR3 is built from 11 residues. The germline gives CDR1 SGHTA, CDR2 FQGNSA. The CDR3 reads CASSAIREAFF. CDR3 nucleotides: TGTGCCAGCAGCGCCATTAGGGAGGCTTTCTTT.

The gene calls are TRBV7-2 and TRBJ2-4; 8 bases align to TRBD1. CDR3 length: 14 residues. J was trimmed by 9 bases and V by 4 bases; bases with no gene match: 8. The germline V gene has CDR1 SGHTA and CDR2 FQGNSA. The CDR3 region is CASSSTRQGFIQYF. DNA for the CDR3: TGTGCCAGCAGCTCGACCAGACAGGGGTTCATTCAGTACTTC.

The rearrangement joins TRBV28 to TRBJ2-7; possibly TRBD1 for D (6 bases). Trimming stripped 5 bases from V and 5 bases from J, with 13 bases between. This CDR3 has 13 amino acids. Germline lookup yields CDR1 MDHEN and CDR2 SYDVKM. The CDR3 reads CASSPDSSDEQYF. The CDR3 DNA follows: TGTGCCAGCAGTCCGGACAGTTCGGACGAGCAGTACTTC.

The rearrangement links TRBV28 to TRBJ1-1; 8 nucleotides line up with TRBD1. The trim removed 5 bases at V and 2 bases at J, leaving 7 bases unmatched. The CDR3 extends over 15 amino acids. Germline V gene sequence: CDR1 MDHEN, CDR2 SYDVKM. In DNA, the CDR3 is TGTGCCAGCAGTCCCCCCGGGACAGGAAACACTGAAGCTTTCTTT. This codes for CASSPPGTGNTEAFF.

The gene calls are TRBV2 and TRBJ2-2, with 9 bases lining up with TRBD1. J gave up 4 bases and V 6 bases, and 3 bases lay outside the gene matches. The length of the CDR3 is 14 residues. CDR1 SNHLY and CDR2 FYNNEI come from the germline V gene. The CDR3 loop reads CASRGTGSTGELFF. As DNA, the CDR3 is TGTGCCAGCAGGGGGACAGGGAGCACCGGGGAGCTGTTTTTT.

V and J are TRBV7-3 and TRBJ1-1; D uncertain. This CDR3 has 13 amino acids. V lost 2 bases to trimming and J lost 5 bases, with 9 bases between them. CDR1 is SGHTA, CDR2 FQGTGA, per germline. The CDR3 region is CASSLFPGTEAFF. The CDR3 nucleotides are TGTGCCAGCAGCTTATTCCCCGGGACTGAAGCTTTCTTT.

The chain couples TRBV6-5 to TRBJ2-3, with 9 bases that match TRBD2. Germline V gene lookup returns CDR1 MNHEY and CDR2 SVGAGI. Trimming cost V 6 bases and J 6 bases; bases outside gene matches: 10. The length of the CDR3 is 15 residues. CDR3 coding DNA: TGTGCCAGCAGAAGTAGCGGGAGAATCTACGATACGCAGTATTTT. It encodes CASRSSGRIYDTQYF.

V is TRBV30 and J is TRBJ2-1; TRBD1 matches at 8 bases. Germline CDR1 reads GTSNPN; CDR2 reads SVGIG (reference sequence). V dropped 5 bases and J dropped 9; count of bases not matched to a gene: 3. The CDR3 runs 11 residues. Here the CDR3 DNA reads TGTGCCTGGGGACAGGGTATTGAGCAGTTCTTC. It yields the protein CAWGQGIEQFF.

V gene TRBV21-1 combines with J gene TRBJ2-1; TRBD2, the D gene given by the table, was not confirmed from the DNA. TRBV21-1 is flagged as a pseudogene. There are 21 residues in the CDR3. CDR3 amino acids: CASSNPGLARALGGSYNEQFF. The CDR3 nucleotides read TGTGCCAGCAGCAACCCGGGACTAGCGAGAGCTCTTGGTGGGTCCTACAATGAGCAGTTCTTC.

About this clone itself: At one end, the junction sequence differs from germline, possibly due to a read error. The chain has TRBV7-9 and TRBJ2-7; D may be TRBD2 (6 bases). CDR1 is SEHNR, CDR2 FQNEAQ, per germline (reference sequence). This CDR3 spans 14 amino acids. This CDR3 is CASSCAGRSCEQYF. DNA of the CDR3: TGTGCCAGCAGCTGCGCTGGGAGGTCCTGCGAGCAGTACTTC.

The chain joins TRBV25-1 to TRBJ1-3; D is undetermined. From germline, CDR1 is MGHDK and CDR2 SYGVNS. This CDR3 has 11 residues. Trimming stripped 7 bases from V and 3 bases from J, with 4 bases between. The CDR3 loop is CASNSGNTIYF. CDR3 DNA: TGTGCCAGCAATAGTGGAAACACCATATATTTT.

The CDR3 protein is CASSSQGDGYTF. CDR3 DNA sequence: TGTGCCAGCAGCTCACAGGGGGACGGCTACACCTTC. The chain is built from TRBV5-4 and TRBJ1-2; 8 bases are shared with TRBD1. Trimming cost V 3 bases and J 8 bases; bases outside gene matches: 3. Looked up from germline, CDR1 is SGHNT and CDR2 is YYREEE (reference sequence). This CDR3 has 12 residues.

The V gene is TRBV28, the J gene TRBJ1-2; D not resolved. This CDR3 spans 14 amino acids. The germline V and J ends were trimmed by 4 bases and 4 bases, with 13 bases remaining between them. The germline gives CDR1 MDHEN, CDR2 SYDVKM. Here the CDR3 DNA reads TGTGCCAGCAGTTCAATGCGGCTTGGCTATGGCTACACCTTC. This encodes CASSSMRLGYGYTF.

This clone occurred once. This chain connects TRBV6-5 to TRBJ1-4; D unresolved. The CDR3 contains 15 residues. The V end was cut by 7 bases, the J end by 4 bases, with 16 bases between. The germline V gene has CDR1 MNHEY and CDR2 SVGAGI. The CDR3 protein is CASKPGGRSNEKLFF. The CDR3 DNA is TGTGCCAGCAAACCAGGCGGGCGGAGTAATGAAAAACTGTTTTTT.

CDR3 sequence: CASSDQTGGYTEAFF. The CDR3 DNA sequence: TGTGCCAGCAGCGATCAGACAGGGGGCTACACTGAAGCTTTCTTT. V and J are TRBV6-5 and TRBJ1-1, with 10 bases identical to TRBD1. Germline V gene sequence: CDR1 MNHEY, CDR2 SVGAGI. V shed 6 bases, J shed 3 bases, and the junction held 7 bases outside the gene matches. The CDR3 contains 15 residues.

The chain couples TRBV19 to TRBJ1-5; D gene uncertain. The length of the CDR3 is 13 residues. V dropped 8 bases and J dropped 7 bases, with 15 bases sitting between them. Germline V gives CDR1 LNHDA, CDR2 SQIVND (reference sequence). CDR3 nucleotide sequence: TGTGCCAGTTCCATCCCCAGAGGACAGCCCCAGCATTTT. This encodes CASSIPRGQPQHF.

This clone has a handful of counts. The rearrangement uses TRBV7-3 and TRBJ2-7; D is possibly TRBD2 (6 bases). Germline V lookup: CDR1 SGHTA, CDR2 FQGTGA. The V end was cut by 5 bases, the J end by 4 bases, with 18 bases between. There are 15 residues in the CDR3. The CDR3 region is CASSPSREEPYEQYF. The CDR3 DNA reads TGTGCCAGCAGCCCTAGTAGGGAGGAGCCTTACGAGCAGTACTTC.

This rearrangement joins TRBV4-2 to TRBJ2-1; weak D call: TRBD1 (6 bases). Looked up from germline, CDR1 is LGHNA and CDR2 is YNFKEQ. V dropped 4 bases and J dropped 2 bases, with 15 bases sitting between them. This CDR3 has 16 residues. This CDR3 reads CASSRERDNAYNEQFF. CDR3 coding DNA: TGTGCCAGCAGCCGAGAACGGGACAACGCCTACAATGAGCAGTTCTTC.

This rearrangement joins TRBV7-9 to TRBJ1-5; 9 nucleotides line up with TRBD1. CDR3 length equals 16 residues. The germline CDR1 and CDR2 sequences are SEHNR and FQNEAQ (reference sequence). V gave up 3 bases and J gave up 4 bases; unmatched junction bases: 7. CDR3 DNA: TGTGCCAGCAGCTTGGCGGGACAGGGTAAGAATCAGCCCCAGCATTTT. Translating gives CASSLAGQGKNQPQHF.

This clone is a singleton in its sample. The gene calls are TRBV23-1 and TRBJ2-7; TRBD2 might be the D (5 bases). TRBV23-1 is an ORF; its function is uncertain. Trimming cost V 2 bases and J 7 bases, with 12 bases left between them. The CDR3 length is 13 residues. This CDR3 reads CASSQVPGYEQYF. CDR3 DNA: TGCGCCAGCAGTCAAGTACCGGGGTATGAGCAGTACTTC.

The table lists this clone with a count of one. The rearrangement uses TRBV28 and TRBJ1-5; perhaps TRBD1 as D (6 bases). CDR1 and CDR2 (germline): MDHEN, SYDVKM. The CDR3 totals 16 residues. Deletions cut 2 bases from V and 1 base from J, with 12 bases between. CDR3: CASSLGGHLSNQPQHF. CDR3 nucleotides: TGTGCCAGCAGTTTAGGGGGCCATTTGAGCAATCAGCCCCAGCATTTT. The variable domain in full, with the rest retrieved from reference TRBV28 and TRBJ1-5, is DVKVTQSSRYLVKRTGEKVFLECVQDMDHENMFWYRQDPGLGLRLIYFSYDVKMKEKGDIPEGYSVSREKKERFSLILESASTNQTSMYLCASSLGGHLSNQPQHFGDGTRLSIL.

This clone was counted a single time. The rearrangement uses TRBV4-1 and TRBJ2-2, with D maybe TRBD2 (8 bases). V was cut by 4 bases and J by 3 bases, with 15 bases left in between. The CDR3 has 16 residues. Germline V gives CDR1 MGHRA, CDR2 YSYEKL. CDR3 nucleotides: TGCGCCAGCAGCCTCGGGAGGGGGCGGGACACCGGGGAGCTGTTTTTT. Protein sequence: CASSLGRGRDTGELFF.

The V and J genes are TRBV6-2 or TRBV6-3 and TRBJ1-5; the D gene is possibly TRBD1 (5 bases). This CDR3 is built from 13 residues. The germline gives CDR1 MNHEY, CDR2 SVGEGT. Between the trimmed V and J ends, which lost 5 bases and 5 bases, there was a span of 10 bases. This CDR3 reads CASSLDSYQPQHF. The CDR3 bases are TGTGCCAGCAGTCTTGACAGTTATCAGCCCCAGCATTTT.

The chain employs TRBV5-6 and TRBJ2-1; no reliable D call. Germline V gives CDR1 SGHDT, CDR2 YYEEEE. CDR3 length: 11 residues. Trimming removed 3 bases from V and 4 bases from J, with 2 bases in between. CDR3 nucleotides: TGTGCCAGCAGCTCGTACAATGAGCAGTTCTTC. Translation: CASSSYNEQFF.

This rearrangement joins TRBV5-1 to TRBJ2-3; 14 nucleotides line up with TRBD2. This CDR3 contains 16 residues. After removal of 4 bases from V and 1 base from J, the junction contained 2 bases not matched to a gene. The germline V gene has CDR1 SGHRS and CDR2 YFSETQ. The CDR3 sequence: CASSQGLAGGTDTQYF. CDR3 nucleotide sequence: TGCGCCAGCAGCCAGGGACTAGCGGGAGGCACAGATACGCAGTATTTT. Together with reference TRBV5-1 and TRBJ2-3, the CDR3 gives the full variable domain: KAGVTQTPRYLIKTRGQQVTLSCSPISGHRSVSWYQQTPGQGLQFLFEYFSETQRNKGNFPGRFSGRQFSNSRSEMNVSTLELGDSALYLCASSQGLAGGTDTQYFGPGTRLTVL.

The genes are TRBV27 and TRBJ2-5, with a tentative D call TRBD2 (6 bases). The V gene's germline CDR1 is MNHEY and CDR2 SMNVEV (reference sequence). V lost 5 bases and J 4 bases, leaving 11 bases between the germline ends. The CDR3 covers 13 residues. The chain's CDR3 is CASSRGFRETQYF. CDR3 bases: TGTGCCAGCAGTCGGGGGTTTAGAGAGACCCAGTACTTC.

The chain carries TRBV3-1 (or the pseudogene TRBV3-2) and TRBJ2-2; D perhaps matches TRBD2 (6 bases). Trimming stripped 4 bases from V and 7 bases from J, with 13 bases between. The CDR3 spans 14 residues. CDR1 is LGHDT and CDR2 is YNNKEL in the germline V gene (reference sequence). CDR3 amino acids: CASSPRDGSGELFF. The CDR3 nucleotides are TGTGCCAGCAGCCCCAGGGACGGGAGCGGGGAGCTGTTTTTT.

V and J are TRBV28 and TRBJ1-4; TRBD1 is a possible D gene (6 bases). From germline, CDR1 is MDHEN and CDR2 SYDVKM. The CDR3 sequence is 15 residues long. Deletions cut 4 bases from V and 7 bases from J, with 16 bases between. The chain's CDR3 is CASSSTGRGAEKLFF. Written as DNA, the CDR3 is TGTGCCAGCAGTTCCACAGGGAGAGGAGCTGAAAAACTGTTTTTT.

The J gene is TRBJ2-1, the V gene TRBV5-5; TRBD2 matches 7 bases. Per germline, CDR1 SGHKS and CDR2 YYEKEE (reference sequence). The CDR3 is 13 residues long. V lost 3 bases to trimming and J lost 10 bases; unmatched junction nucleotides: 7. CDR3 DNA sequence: TGTGCCAGCAGCTGGGGGGGAGAGGAGGAGCAGTTCTTC. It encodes CASSWGGEEEQFF.

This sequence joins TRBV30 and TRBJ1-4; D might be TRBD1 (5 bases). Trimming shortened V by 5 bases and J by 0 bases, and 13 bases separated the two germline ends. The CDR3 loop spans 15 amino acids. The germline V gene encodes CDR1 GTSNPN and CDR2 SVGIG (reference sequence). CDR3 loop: CAWRTGSATNEKLFF. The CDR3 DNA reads TGTGCCTGGCGAACAGGATCCGCAACTAATGAAAAACTGTTTTTT.